Described below is a single T cell receptor beta chain sequence and its context. Its antigen is currently not known. No much larger clone is present one base from it, and per-base qualities are unavailable. This record comes from a study of cytomegalovirus exposure and HLA in healthy donors (dated by TCRdb to about 2017). A note on the overall study: According to an earlier analysis of several hundred of the donors, about 190 million T cells yielded 120 million or so unique TCR beta sequences and about 280 Gb of sequence data. The T cell repertoires of some 700 subjects were profiled by immunosequencing and related to cytomegalovirus serostatus. To decide whether each TCR beta V gene segment behaved as functional or pseudogenic, an earlier analysis of over 500 of the donors relied on high-throughput TCR beta sequencing. High-throughput TCR immunosequencing, statistical association of individual TCRs with disease status, and machine learning were combined to predict cytomegalovirus infection status. Typing coverage varied by locus: about 629-630 donors for A, B, C, DRB1 and DQB1; 500 to 550 for DQA1; around 610 for DPA1; some 470 for DPB1. An early release covering roughly 640 HLA-typed donors comprised 250 to 350 gigabases of sequencing data and 85 million to 100 million unique TCR sequences. HLA typing covered class I and class II loci at four-digit resolution. Of the 300 to 500 genotyped donors, less than 90% were placed in the genetic ancestry cluster associated with self-reported Caucasian donors. On average, around 240,000 unique TCR beta nucleotide sequences were sequenced per donor among about 400 genotyped donors of the cohort, with around 19% of those sequences being non-productive. In addition to the first cohort of around 670 subjects, a separate validation cohort of 120 different subjects was used. Every repertoire in the discovery cohort had been generated on one and the same sequencing platform. Rather than using new phenotypic data, the later analysis identified candidate immune exposures from TCR beta sequences and from how often those sequences occurred across donors. Four to six DR-DQ haplotypes were handled as single units for association and clustering because linkage in the cohort was strong. Donor age, sex, ethnicity and CMV serostatus were compiled alongside the repertoire data. The study aimed to test whether cataloging public T cell receptors could reveal signatures of past pathogen exposure. To study patterns of TCR occurrence, a later analysis re-analyzed previously published TCR beta repertoires from 700 or so donors and added high-resolution HLA genotyping. A later genetic analysis used genome-wide SNP genotypes for about 65% of the 666 donors, treating that subset as a discovery cohort.

Reading from cysteine to phenylalanine, the CDR3 counts 15 amino acids. Only the CDR3 region is kept as DNA, spanning 45 bases read in frame from base 1. CDR1 is given as MNHEY and CDR2 as SVGAGI, both from the germline V gene. Trimming takes 0 bases from V and 3 bases from J, and the germline ends sit 11 bases apart. Libraries were constructed by the immunoSEQ multiplex PCR assay. For the multiplex PCR, a mixture combining 60 forward primers for TCR Vbeta segments and 13 reverse primers for TCR Jbeta segments was used. A multiplex PCR assay on genomic DNA amplified the CDR3 region of rearranged TCR beta genes. Amplified TCR beta libraries were sequenced as 87-base-pair reads on the Illumina HiSeq System. In the source study's methods: A later analysis tallied 75 million to 85 million unique TCR beta chains across the approximately 670 repertoires, and approximately 9.9 million of those chains were shared by two or more donors. To remove PCR and sequencing errors, raw reads were error-corrected and collapsed into unique sequences using a nearest-neighbor algorithm that merged closely related sequences. CDR3 sequences were aligned to IMGT reference sequences to assign V, D and J gene segments. For a sequence to be retained, a match of at least six nucleotides was required to both a V gene segment and a J gene segment. Rearrangements were classified as productive when the CDR3 lacked stop codons and remained in frame with V and J, and all other rearrangements were classified as non-productive. Following IMGT convention, CDR3 was defined as the stretch from the second conserved V-encoded cysteine to the conserved J-encoded phenylalanine. The earlier analysis of 450 to 750 of the donors excluded any sequence lacking an unambiguous match to a single V gene segment. An earlier analysis of 587 of the donors called V segments functional above 56.7% productive rearrangements and segregating when the between-donor standard deviation exceeded 5%. A statistical classification framework was built to diagnose cytomegalovirus status from the catalog of TCR beta chain sequences. In a later analysis, V and J genes were assigned by comparing TCR nucleotide sequences against IMGT/GENE-DB human TR gene sequences. A later analysis assigned CDR3 sequences and most-parsimonious VDJ recombination scenarios with the TCRdist pipeline. A later analysis defined each TCR beta chain by its CDR3 amino acid sequence plus V-gene family, and excluded reads lacking a unique V-gene family. As a way to deal with suspected cross-contamination and a sequencing artifact, a later analysis dropped 500 to 700 nucleotide sequences that were highly shared and had low generation probability. For each public chain, a later analysis derived a clonal expansion index from normalized ranks of inferred template counts within each repertoire. In a later analysis, generation probabilities were computed using a VDJ recombination model fitted to out-of-frame rearrangements, and the results were checked against IGoR. Hypergeometric tests were used in a later analysis to score TCR-TCR, TCR-HLA and TCR-CMV co-occurrence, with a repertoire-size bias correction applied to the TCR pairs. In a later analysis, false discovery rates were estimated by permuting HLA or CMV assignments 20 times. In a later analysis, co-occurring TCRs were grouped using DBSCAN, and TCRdist sequence similarity was added for clustering within HLA-allele-positive subsets. Repertoires with fewer than 30,000 or more than 120,000 public chains were left out of co-occurrence clustering, as were a handful of repertoires with anomalous nucleotide sharing. The table comes from immuneACCESS by way of TCRdb, which keeps in-frame sequences with V and J called. Part of the clones is missing from these tables; in studies checked, under half for an unresolved V gene and the rest for unknown reasons. V, J and clone size are taken as reported in that table, and D and trimming were inferred from the DNA itself. This sample lists roughly 120,000 clones; roughly 77% were detected once. The ten biggest clones cover roughly 1.1% of the sample.

The cohort consisted of 600 or so healthy bone marrow donors. Cohort members were all nominally healthy when sampled, although unrecorded immune exposures were likely present. The donor tested CMV seronegative and was one of the 352 seronegative cohort members. Each donor provided a peripheral blood sample, and peripheral blood mononuclear cells were used for TCR beta sequencing. Genomic DNA was extracted from the blood cell samples with the Qiagen DNeasy Blood Extraction Kit. Here is what the overall study found, with its caveats: In a later analysis, most CMV-associated TCR beta chains were found to appear HLA-restricted, with HLA associations seemingly driven largely by CMV exposure. V-gene and J-gene trimming of TCR beta chains was associated with a missense DCLRE1C variant in a later genetic analysis, and the association was replicated in an independent cohort. A group of highly shared sequence variants was considered likely to be a technical artifact of the sequencing pipeline. The study gave a list of 150 to 200 TCR beta chains associated with cytomegalovirus. Correlated functional status among segregating V segments might reflect linkage disequilibrium, but an unknown experimental factor could not be ruled out. CMV serostatus was the only immune exposure information available for the cohort. According to the authors, the approach could potentially be generalized to other disease states and immunological phenotypes. In this cohort, only TCR beta chains were sequenced, and detectable features were limited by the absence of alpha or paired-chain data. A further reported finding was that TCR beta sequences accurately predicted the HLA-A and HLA-B alleles for most subjects in the first cohort. Strong co-occurrence of HLA alleles, especially DR and DQ, made assigning TCR associations to individual alleles difficult. Some IMGT-functional V segments, including TRBV6-2 and TRBV6-3, could not be told apart with the 87-base-pair reads, so those segments were excluded. Roughly uniform sequencing depth across donors was assumed in presence/absence analyses, although this assumption may not hold. At a false discovery rate of 0.05, a later analysis linked 16,951 TCR beta sequences to specific HLA alleles. Because some donors lacked HLA typing at each locus, the association tests relied only on the typed subset. A later analysis found that TCR association rates varied across HLA loci, with DRB1 alleles showing the most associated TCRs and HLA-C alleles the fewest. Because counts were too low, roughly 17 rarely observed V segments, including chromosome 9 orphons, were left out of the earlier analysis of a few hundred of the donors. In vitro tests confirmed that a few of the cytomegalovirus-associated TCR beta chains recognize cytomegalovirus antigens. In an earlier analysis of about 600 of the donors, most TCR beta V segments appeared in productive rearrangements about 87% or about 30% of the time, broadly matching IMGT annotations. Cytomegalovirus status was reported to be diagnosed by the classifier with high specificity and sensitivity in both the original and validation cohorts. According to a later genetic analysis, donors in an Asian-associated ancestry cluster had fewer N-insertions in productive TCRs than the approximately 610-donor mean. A later analysis reported that several top co-occurrence clusters appeared linked to parvovirus B19, influenza, CMV and Epstein-Barr virus. Compared with equally common non-associated chains, HLA-associated TCR beta chains in a later analysis were more clonally expanded and had lower generation probabilities. Across donors, most TCR sequences were observed very rarely, whereas some public TCRs were present in many individuals.

This receptor was identified in a woman aged 30 to 39 in good health and CMV-seronegative. Sequenced material: PBMCs. In this chain, TRBV6-5 is recombined with TRBJ1-2; TRBD1 is a possible D gene, resting on 5 matching bases. The DNA sequence is TGTGCCAGCAGTTACTCTTCCAAAGGGGACTATGGCTACACCTTC. This yields the protein CASSYSSKGDYGYTF.